This T cell receptor beta chain came from a study of immune reconstitution after stem cell transplant in scleroderma. Comments on this clonotype: A much larger clonotype is one base distant, so this may be a read error.

The CDR3 sequence is 15 residues long. The germline CDR1 and CDR2 sequences are SGHRS and YFSETQ. TCRdb called the RT-PCR reads again in MiXCR, with one record for every CDR3 protein. The table shows about 2,100 distinct CDR3 sequences, with about 9.1% occurring only once. This clonotype was obtained from a male donor with systemic sclerosis. Sample acquisition took place before or after autologous hematopoietic stem cell transplantation (not recorded which). The rearrangement uses TRBV5-1 and TRBJ1-2; unclear D gene. The CDR3 is CASSLNRGSNCGYTF. In nucleotides, the CDR3 is TGCGCCAGCAGCTTGAATCGCGGATCTAACTGTGGCTACACCTTC. The variable domain in full, completed from reference TRBV5-1 and TRBJ1-2, reads KAGVTQTPRYLIKTRGQQVTLSCSPISGHRSVSWYQQTPGQGLQFLFEYFSETQRNKGNFPGRFSGRQFSNSRSEMNVSTLELGDSALYLCASSLNRGSNCGYTFGSGTRLTVV.